The 7 T cell receptor beta chains given below trace back to one sample, sequenced in a study of T cells in Graves' hyperthyroidism and ophthalmopathy. Amplified TCR beta CDR3 regions came from RNA transcripts. HTBI primers were used for first-round RT-PCR of the TCR CDR3. MiXCR was run by TCRdb on the multiplex PCR reads, yielding one entry per CDR3 protein. The sample has 500,000 to 600,000 distinct CDR3 sequences, 46% seen once. Sequenced sample: peripheral blood or thyroid tissue (not recorded which). The receptors stem from an adult woman with Graves' disease, either hyperthyroidism or ophthalmopathy (not recorded which).

This clonotype was seen at least ten times. This sequence joins TRBV19 and TRBJ1-5, with unresolved D. V was pared by 6 bases and J by 0 bases, with 21 bases between. The CDR3 spans 18 residues. CDR1 is LNHDA and CDR2 is SQIVND in the germline V gene (reference sequence). The CDR3 DNA sequence: TGTGCCAGTAGCCTATCCCGTCCCGGGAGACATAGCAATCAGCCCCAGCATTTT. This codes for CASSLSRPGRHSNQPQHF.

The chain uses TRBV10-3 and TRBJ2-5; no clear D. CDR3 length: 15 residues. The V end lost 3 bases, the J end lost 5 bases, and 16 bases lay between the germline ends. Germline V gene lookup returns CDR1 ENHRY and CDR2 SYGVKD. CDR3 coding DNA: TGTGCCATCAGTGATACTAAGGACCTCGGGGAGACCCAGTACTTC. Translation gives CAISDTKDLGETQYF.

This clonotype was seen repeatedly, ten times or more. The CDR3 region is CASSGEHNQPQHF. DNA for the CDR3: TGTGCCAGCAGTGGAGAGCACAATCAGCCCCAGCATTTT. The chain carries TRBV2 and TRBJ1-5; D not resolved. Germline V gene data show CDR1 as SNHLY and CDR2 as FYNNEI. This CDR3 region has 13 residues. The V gene lost 4 bases and the J gene lost 3 bases, with 7 bases spanning the gap. The full variable domain, with the rest looked up from reference TRBV2 and TRBJ1-5, is EPEVTQTPSHQVTQMGQEVILRCVPISNHLYFYWYRQILGQKVEFLVSFYNNEISEKSEIFDDQFSVERPDGSNFTLKIRSTKLEDSAMYFCASSGEHNQPQHFGDGTRLSIL.

The chain recombines TRBV7-9 with TRBJ1-1; the D gene is possibly TRBD1 (5 bases). The CDR3 is made up of 12 amino acids. The germline V and J ends were trimmed by 7 bases and 5 bases, with 11 bases remaining between them. From germline, CDR1 is SEHNR and CDR2 FQNEAQ (reference sequence). The CDR3 reads CASIEGLTEAFF. DNA of the CDR3: TGTGCCAGCATCGAGGGGCTTACTGAAGCTTTCTTT.

The sample holds many counts of this clonotype. This chain links TRBV7-8 with TRBJ1-5; D gene unclear. V was clipped by 2 bases and J by 3 bases, with 8 bases between them. The CDR3 covers 14 residues. CDR1 is SGHVS, CDR2 FQNEAQ, per germline. CDR3: CASSLNRNNQPQHF. DNA of the CDR3: TGTGCCAGCAGCTTAAACCGTAACAATCAGCCCCAGCATTTT.

The rearrangement links TRBV28 to TRBJ1-1; TRBD1 might be the D (5 bases). This CDR3 is built from 11 residues. Germline V gene data show CDR1 as MDHEN and CDR2 as SYDVKM. The ends were cut back, 10 bases at V and 4 bases at J, with 10 bases in the middle. This chain's CDR3 is CATHGATEAFF. In DNA, the CDR3 is TGTGCCACCCATGGGGCCACTGAAGCTTTCTTT.

The chain joins TRBV2 to TRBJ1-1; D is uncertain. The germline V gene has CDR1 SNHLY and CDR2 FYNNEI. V lost 4 bases and J 0 bases, leaving 9 bases between the germline ends. The CDR3 runs to 14 residues. CDR3 residues: CASSAQALNTEAFF. The CDR3 region has the DNA TGTGCCAGCAGTGCGCAGGCCCTGAACACTGAAGCTTTCTTT.